The present entry profiles one T cell receptor (beta chain) with its context. This entry is derived from a study of blood T cell repertoires in COVID-19. Looking at the study overall: The United States, Italy and Spain were the sources of the acute and convalescent COVID-19 samples. In each case, the material was cDNA or gDNA derived from T cells, B-cell-depleted T cells, or PBMCs.

Libraries were prepared by immunoSEQ multiplex PCR; TCRdb keeps only in-frame clonotypes and omits some of them. The data show roughly 59,000 clones, less than 80% seen once. The source of this sequence is a human donor in a cohort sampled during active COVID-19. The sequenced sample consisted of peripheral blood.

In DNA, the CDR3 is TGCGCCAGCACCCCCTTGACAGGACCTGAAGCTTTCTTT. It encodes CASTPLTGPEAFF. The rearrangement uses TRBV5-1 and TRBJ1-1, with D perhaps TRBD1 (6 bases). Germline assignment: CDR1 SGHRS and CDR2 YFSETQ. V lost 6 bases and J 6 bases, leaving 15 bases between the germline ends. This CDR3 spans 13 amino acids.